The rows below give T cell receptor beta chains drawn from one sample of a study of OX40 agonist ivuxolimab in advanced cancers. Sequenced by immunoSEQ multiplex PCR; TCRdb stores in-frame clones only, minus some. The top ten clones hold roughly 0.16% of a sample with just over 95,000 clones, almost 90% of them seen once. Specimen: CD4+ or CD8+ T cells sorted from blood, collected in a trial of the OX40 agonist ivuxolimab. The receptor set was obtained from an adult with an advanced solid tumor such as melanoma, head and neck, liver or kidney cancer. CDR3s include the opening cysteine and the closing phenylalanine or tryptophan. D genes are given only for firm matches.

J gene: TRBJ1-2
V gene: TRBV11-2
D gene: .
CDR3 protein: CASSPVGTALYTF

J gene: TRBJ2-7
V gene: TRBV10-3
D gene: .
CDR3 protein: CAIRAGREYEQYF

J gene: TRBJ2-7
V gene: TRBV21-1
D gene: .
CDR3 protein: CASSKRAPSGQGGPEQYF

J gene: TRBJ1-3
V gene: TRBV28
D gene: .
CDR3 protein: CASSSNDRLSGNTIYF

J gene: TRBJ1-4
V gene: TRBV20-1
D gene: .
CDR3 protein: CSFGHLGKLFF

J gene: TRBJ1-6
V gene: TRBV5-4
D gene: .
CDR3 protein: CASSSQTGANSPLHF

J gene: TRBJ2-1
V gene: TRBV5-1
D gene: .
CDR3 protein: CASSPGTRQFF

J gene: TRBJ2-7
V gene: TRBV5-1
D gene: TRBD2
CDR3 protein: CASKRGLAGGGEQYF

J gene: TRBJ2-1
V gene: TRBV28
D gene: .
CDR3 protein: CASSLFGGARNEQFF

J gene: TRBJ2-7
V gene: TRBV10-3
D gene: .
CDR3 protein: CAMASPGYANYEQYF

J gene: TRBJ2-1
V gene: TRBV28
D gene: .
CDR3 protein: CASSLAGPYNEQFF

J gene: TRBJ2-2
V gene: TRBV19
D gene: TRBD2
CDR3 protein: CASSTAVLAAGELFF

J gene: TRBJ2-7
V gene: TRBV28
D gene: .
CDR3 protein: CASSLGGKIDEQYF

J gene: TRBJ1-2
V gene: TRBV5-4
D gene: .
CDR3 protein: CASSHDRNYGYTF

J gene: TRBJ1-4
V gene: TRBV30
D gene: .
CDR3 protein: CAWSPGGREQEKLFF

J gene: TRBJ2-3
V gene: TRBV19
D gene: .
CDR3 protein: CASSIVALSDTQYF

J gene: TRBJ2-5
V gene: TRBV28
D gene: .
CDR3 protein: CASSPGETQYF

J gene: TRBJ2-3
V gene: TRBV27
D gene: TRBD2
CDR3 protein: CASSLFLAGWSDTQYF

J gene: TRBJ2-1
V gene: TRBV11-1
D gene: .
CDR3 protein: CASRRGVGYEQFF

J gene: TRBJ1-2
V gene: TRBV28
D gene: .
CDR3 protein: CATWTTDYGYTF

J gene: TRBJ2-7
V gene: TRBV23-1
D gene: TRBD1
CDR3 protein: CASSQSNPLDRAKNEQYF

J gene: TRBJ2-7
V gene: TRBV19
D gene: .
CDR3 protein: CASSSPGSSYEQYF

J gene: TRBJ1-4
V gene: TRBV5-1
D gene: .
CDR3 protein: CASSFQGLGKLFF

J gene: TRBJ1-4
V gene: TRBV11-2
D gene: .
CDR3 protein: CASSRGINEKLFF

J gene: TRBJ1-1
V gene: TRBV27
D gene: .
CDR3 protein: CASSSVTTGYTEAFF

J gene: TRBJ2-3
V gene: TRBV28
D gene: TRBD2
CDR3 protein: CASSFPTSGGVSTDTQYF

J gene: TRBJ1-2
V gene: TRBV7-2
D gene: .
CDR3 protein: CASSVRRGTSLYGYTF